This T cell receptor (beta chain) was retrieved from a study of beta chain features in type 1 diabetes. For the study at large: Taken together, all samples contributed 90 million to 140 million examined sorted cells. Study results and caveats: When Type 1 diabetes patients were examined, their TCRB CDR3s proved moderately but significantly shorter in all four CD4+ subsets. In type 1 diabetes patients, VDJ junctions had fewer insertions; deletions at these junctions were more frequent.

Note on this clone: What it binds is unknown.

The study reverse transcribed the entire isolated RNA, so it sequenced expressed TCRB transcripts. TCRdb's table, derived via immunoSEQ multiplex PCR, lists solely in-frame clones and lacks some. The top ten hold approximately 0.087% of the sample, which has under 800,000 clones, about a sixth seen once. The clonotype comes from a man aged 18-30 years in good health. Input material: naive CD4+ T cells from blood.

In DNA form, the CDR3 reads TGTGCCAGCAGCCGGTGGGAAGGTCAGCCCCAGCATTTT. Protein sequence: CASSRWEGQPQHF. The chain recombines TRBV14 with TRBJ1-5; D not certain. CDR1 is SGHDN and CDR2 is FVKESK in the germline V gene. The CDR3 covers 13 residues. V was pared by 4 bases and J by 6 bases, with 10 bases between.